This TCR beta chain was retrieved from a study of cytomegalovirus exposure and HLA in healthy donors. Study information: In an earlier analysis, around 120 million unique TCR beta sequences were found from approximately 190 million T cells.

CDR1 and CDR2 from the germline V gene are SGHAT and FQNNGV. This CDR3 has 16 residues. V was cut by 5 bases and J by 4 bases, with 19 bases left in between. PCR employed 60 Vbeta and 13 Jbeta primers. Repertoires were generated with immunoSEQ multiplex PCR, while TCRdb's copy carries only in-frame clones and drops some. The repertoire holds about 180,000 clones, with roughly 77% as singletons. The chain links TRBV11-2 to TRBJ2-3, with a weak D call TRBD1 (6 bases). Sequencing was performed on PBMCs. This sequence was found in a woman aged 45-60 years in good health and CMV-seropositive. For the CDR3, the DNA is TGTGCCAGCAGCCTCACAGGGAATTCTGGTGCAGATACGCAGTATTTT. This gives the protein CASSLTGNSGADTQYF.